The 22 T cell receptor beta chains below come from one sample, sequenced in a study of OX40 agonist ivuxolimab in advanced cancers. The library was produced with the immunoSEQ multiplex PCR assay. This immuneACCESS table, as held by TCRdb, lists in-frame sequences with V and J called but not all clones. Of the missing ones, under half trace to an unresolved V gene in checked studies; the others have no known cause. This sample holds 91,000 or so clones; approximately 94% were observed only once. Jointly, the top ten make up 0.15% to 0.2% of the sample. Sequences were derived from CD4+ or CD8+ T cells sorted from blood, sampled in a trial of the OX40 agonist ivuxolimab. The source is an adult with an advanced solid tumor such as melanoma, head and neck, liver or kidney cancer.

The J gene is TRBJ2-7, the V gene TRBV29-1, with 8 bases identical to TRBD1. Trimming at V came to 6 bases and at J to 5 bases, leaving 12 bases not matched to a gene. The CDR3 extends over 14 amino acids. Per germline, CDR1 SQVTM and CDR2 ANQGSEA. CDR3 bases: TGCAGCGTGGGGGGACAGGCACTCCACCACGAGCAGTACTTC. It is translated as CSVGGQALHHEQYF.

This clone was detected only once. This chain connects TRBV19 to TRBJ2-7; 9 bases match TRBD1. J gave up 3 bases and V 7 bases, and 13 bases lay outside the gene matches. The CDR3 extends over 16 amino acids. Germline-derived CDR1 and CDR2 are LNHDA and SQIVND (reference sequence). As DNA, the CDR3 is TGTGCCAGTACACCTCTCGCCGGGACAGGGATCTACGAGCAGTACTTC. This codes for CASTPLAGTGIYEQYF. Looking up the rest from reference TRBV19 and TRBJ2-7 gives the full variable domain: DGGITQSPKYLFRKEGQNVTLSCEQNLNHDAMYWYRQDPGQGLRLIYYSQIVNDFQKGDIAEGYSVSREKKESFPLTVTSAQKNPTAFYLCASTPLAGTGIYEQYFGPGTRLTVT.

The gene calls are TRBV18 and TRBJ2-7; D is ambiguous. V gave up 0 bases and J gave up 2 bases, with 11 bases separating them. Germline V gene data show CDR1 as KGHSH and CDR2 as LQKENI. The CDR3 has 15 residues. The CDR3 region is CASSPPQAATYEQYF. The CDR3 DNA sequence: TGTGCCAGCTCACCACCGCAGGCCGCGACCTACGAGCAGTACTTC.

The chain links TRBV18 to TRBJ1-1, with unresolved D. From germline, CDR1 is KGHSH and CDR2 LQKENI. This CDR3 contains 13 residues. Trimming shortened V by 0 bases and J by 6 bases, and 8 bases separated the two germline ends. The CDR3 DNA follows: TGTGCCAGCTCACCACCGGGGTCGGCTGAAGCTTTCTTT. This sequence encodes CASSPPGSAEAFF. Complete variable domain (other parts from reference TRBV18 and TRBJ1-1): NAGVMQNPRHLVRRRGQEARLRCSPMKGHSHVYWYRQLPEEGLKFMVYLQKENIIDESGMPKERFSAEFPKEGPSILRIQQVVRGDSAAYFCASSPPGSAEAFFGQGTRLTVV.

The J gene is TRBJ2-3, the V gene TRBV29-1; D uncertain. From germline, CDR1 is SQVTM and CDR2 ANQGSEA. The CDR3 runs to 14 residues. The V and J ends lost 3 bases and 0 bases respectively, with 10 bases between them. Written as DNA, the CDR3 is TGCAGCGTTGAGGGCCGGCCTAGCACAGATACGCAGTATTTT. Its translation is CSVEGRPSTDTQYF.

The CDR3 sequence: CASTPPHQPQHF. CDR3 in DNA: TGTGCCAGCACCCCTCCGCATCAGCCCCAGCATTTT. The chain is built from TRBV28 and TRBJ1-5; D gene uncertain. V was clipped by 7 bases and J by 5 bases, with 9 bases between them. There are 12 residues in the CDR3. Germline V gives CDR1 MDHEN, CDR2 SYDVKM.

The chain couples TRBV5-8 to TRBJ2-1, with D unresolved. The germline V and J ends were trimmed by 1 base and 7 bases, with 6 bases remaining between them. The CDR3 is made up of 12 amino acids. Germline V CDR1 and CDR2: SGHTS, YDEGEE. The CDR3, as DNA: TGTGCCAGCAGCTTGCTAGGTAATGAGCAGTTCTTC. Amino acids: CASSLLGNEQFF.

The V gene is TRBV18, the J gene TRBJ1-1; 7 bases align to TRBD1. In germline, CDR1 is KGHSH, CDR2 LQKENI. Losses at the gene ends were 3 bases for V and 10 bases for J; bases not matched to a gene: 8. The CDR3 contains 13 residues. The CDR3: CASSPLPRDRAFF. The DNA of the CDR3 is TGTGCCAGCTCACCTTTACCCCGGGACAGAGCTTTCTTT.

The chain is built from TRBV9 and TRBJ1-4; no firm D call. The CDR3 extends over 14 amino acids. V lost 0 bases to trimming and J lost 4 bases, with 7 bases between them. CDR1 is SGDLS and CDR2 is YYNGEE in the germline V gene. The CDR3 bases are TGTGCCAGCAGCGTAGGGGTCGGTAATGAAAAACTGTTTTTT. This sequence encodes CASSVGVGNEKLFF.

The CDR3 nucleotides read TGTGCCAGCACCAGGACTGACGCGAACACCGGGGAGCTGTTTTTT. Its translation is CASTRTDANTGELFF. The genes are TRBV9 and TRBJ2-2, with a weak D call TRBD2 (5 bases). The length of the CDR3 is 15 residues. Germline CDR1 SGDLS, CDR2 YYNGEE. V lost 6 bases and J lost 0, with 12 bases in between.

This clone appeared once. The rearrangement uses TRBV5-1 and TRBJ2-3; tentative D call: TRBD1 (6 bases). Trimming stripped 3 bases from V and 6 bases from J, with 14 bases between. The CDR3 loop spans 14 amino acids. In germline, CDR1 is SGHRS, CDR2 YFSETQ. Here the CDR3 reads CASSSIERGDTQYF. The CDR3 bases are TGCGCCAGCAGCTCGATCGAAAGGGGGGATACGCAGTATTTT. Variable domain in full (rest from reference TRBV5-1 and TRBJ2-3): KAGVTQTPRYLIKTRGQQVTLSCSPISGHRSVSWYQQTPGQGLQFLFEYFSETQRNKGNFPGRFSGRQFSNSRSEMNVSTLELGDSALYLCASSSIERGDTQYFGPGTRLTVL.

The rearrangement links TRBV10-1 to TRBJ1-2; D unresolved. The CDR3 is made up of 15 amino acids. Germline values: CDR1 WNHNN, CDR2 SYGVQD (reference sequence). Trimming shortened V by 3 bases and J by 4 bases, and 15 bases separated the two germline ends. CDR3 loop: CASSDTLSGSYGYTF. The CDR3 DNA reads TGCGCCAGCAGTGATACTCTTAGTGGAAGCTATGGCTACACCTTC.

The chain joins TRBV19 to TRBJ2-6, with TRBD1 identical over 7 bases. There are 18 residues in the CDR3. V dropped 3 bases and J dropped 1; count of bases not matched to a gene: 9. Germline V gene lookup returns CDR1 LNHDA and CDR2 SQIVND (reference sequence). The CDR3 nucleotides are TGTGCCAGTAGTATTGTGAGGGGGCGAAGATCTGGGGCCAACGTCCTGACTTTC. Amino acid sequence: CASSIVRGRRSGANVLTF. Using reference TRBV19 and TRBJ2-6 for the parts outside the CDR3, the full variable domain is DGGITQSPKYLFRKEGQNVTLSCEQNLNHDAMYWYRQDPGQGLRLIYYSQIVNDFQKGDIAEGYSVSREKKESFPLTVTSAQKNPTAFYLCASSIVRGRRSGANVLTFGAGSRLTVL.

This chain connects TRBV30 to TRBJ1-6; 12 bases are a match to TRBD1. Germline V CDR1 and CDR2: GTSNPN, SVGIG (reference sequence). The CDR3 is 16 amino acids. V lost 2 bases to trimming and J lost 9 bases; unmatched junction nucleotides: 8. The CDR3: CAWSFRDRGHRSPLHF. The DNA of the CDR3 is TGTGCCTGGAGTTTCCGGGACAGGGGGCATCGTTCACCCCTCCACTTT. Full variable domain (remainder filled in from reference TRBV30 and TRBJ1-6): SQTIHQWPATLVQPVGSPLSLECTVEGTSNPNLYWYRQAAGRGLQLLFYSVGIGQISSEVPQNLSASRPQDRQFILSSKKLLLSDSGFYLCAWSFRDRGHRSPLHFGNGTRLTVT.

J is TRBJ2-3 and V is TRBV28, with D perhaps TRBD1 (5 bases). This CDR3 has 15 residues. The germline gives CDR1 MDHEN, CDR2 SYDVKM. The V gene lost 5 bases and the J gene lost 6 bases, with 18 bases spanning the gap. The CDR3 DNA reads TGTGCCAGCAGTACGCCAAAAGGGGCCCCCGATACGCAGTATTTT. Amino acids: CASSTPKGAPDTQYF.

The chain links TRBV7-9 to TRBJ2-1; the match to TRBD2 covers 9 bases. The ends lost 5 bases at V and 2 bases at J; junction bases unmatched: 4. The CDR3 runs 15 residues. Germline V gene data show CDR1 as SEHNR and CDR2 as FQNEAQ (reference sequence). CDR3 protein: CASSPSGIPYNEQFF. The CDR3 DNA reads as TGTGCCAGCAGCCCTAGCGGGATACCCTACAATGAGCAGTTCTTC.

The V gene is TRBV7-6, the J gene TRBJ2-5, with 7 bases lining up with TRBD1. The CDR3 contains 14 residues. Germline V lookup: CDR1 SGHVS, CDR2 FNYEAQ. The V gene end was trimmed by 5 bases and the J gene end by 1 base; junction bases not matched to a gene: 4. The CDR3 sequence is CASSPGTVQETQYF. CDR3 DNA: TGTGCCAGCAGCCCCGGGACAGTCCAAGAGACCCAGTACTTC.

The chain recombines TRBV5-1 with TRBJ2-7, with 7 positions matching TRBD1. The CDR3 loop spans 14 amino acids. From germline, CDR1 is SGHRS and CDR2 YFSETQ. V was clipped by 2 bases and J by 4 bases; unmatched bases: 6. CDR3 coding DNA: TGCGCCAGCAGCTTTATTGACAGGGAGTACGAGCAGTACTTC. Amino acids: CASSFIDREYEQYF.

The chain uses TRBV11-2 and TRBJ2-7; 7 bases are a match to TRBD1. The CDR3 sequence is 14 residues long. The trim removed 4 bases at V and 1 base at J, leaving 4 bases unmatched. Germline assignment: CDR1 SGHAT and CDR2 FQNNGV. Written as DNA, the CDR3 is TGTGCCAGCAGCTCCCTCAGGGGGTCCTACGAGCAGTACTTC. Its translation is CASSSLRGSYEQYF.

J is TRBJ1-1 and V is TRBV18; a weak D match, TRBD1 (5 bases). Germline loops: CDR1 KGHSH, CDR2 LQKENI. Trimming cost V 3 bases and J 5 bases, with 16 bases left between them. There are 15 residues in the CDR3. The CDR3 protein is CASSPGGTLGTEAFF. The CDR3 bases are TGTGCCAGCTCACCGGGAGGGACCCTCGGGACTGAAGCTTTCTTT.

This clone was observed once. The V and J genes are TRBV5-7 and TRBJ2-2, with unresolved D. TRBV5-7 is placed among ORFs of uncertain function. The CDR3 has 13 residues. V shed 1 base and J shed 6 bases, with 7 bases lying between them. This CDR3 reads CASSLYPPGELFF. Here the CDR3 DNA reads TGTGCCAGCAGCTTGTATCCCCCCGGGGAGCTGTTTTTT.

The chain joins TRBV9 to TRBJ2-2; TRBD1 matches 8 bases. Per germline, CDR1 SGDLS and CDR2 YYNGEE. The CDR3 is 15 amino acids. Unmatched junction bases numbered 5, after V lost 4 bases and J lost 3 bases. In DNA form, the CDR3 reads TGTGCCAGCAGCCCCCAGGGGGCAGACACCGGGGAGCTGTTTTTT. This translates into CASSPQGADTGELFF.